This T cell receptor beta chain stems from a study of T cell repertoires in cytomegalovirus infection. Study-wide context: TCR beta signatures that were public indicated CMV infection and matching HLA type.

TCRdb itself ran the reads through MiXCR, one entry per CDR3 protein. Seen here are roughly 320,000 distinct CDR3 sequences, around 10% observed once, and the top ten hold around 2.4%. This clonotype was counted at least ten times. Its antigen is unknown. Broader study findings: Summed public TCR beta family frequency identified CMV carriers bearing the relevant HLA. Ex vivo, HLA-C-restricted CMV-specific TCR beta clonotypes prevailed over the rest of the response.

The sequencing sample was made of PBMCs. The TCR was taken from a human donor in good health (CMV status not recorded). Some clones in this sample may be carry-over from other donors' samples.

The CDR3 spells CASSLYLSGLNTGELFF. The CDR3, as DNA: TGTGCCAGCAGCCTATATCTTAGCGGACTGAACACCGGGGAGCTGTTTTTT. The gene calls are TRBV7-2 and TRBJ2-2; TRBD2 might be the D (6 bases). Germline values: CDR1 SGHTA, CDR2 FQGNSA. There are 17 residues in the CDR3. V lost 5 bases to trimming and J lost 1 base, with 17 bases between them.